These 16 T cell receptor beta chains were sequenced from one sample in a study of blood T cells in healthy people across ages. Combining a sample-barcoded 5' primer with a J-beta primer mix, a second PCR ran for roughly 6 to 11 cycles. TCRdb re-derived calls from the 5' RACE reads in MiXCR, one entry per CDR3 protein. The data hold some 760,000 distinct CDR3 sequences, with around a quarter observed a single time. The same data also went into a second study, on T cells of mothers and their children.

What was sequenced was blood. The origin of the receptors is a boy younger than 18 in good health.

This clonotype was detected many times. This chain joins TRBV3-1 and TRBJ2-1, with D possibly being TRBD1 (5 bases). The better agreement between TRBJ2-7 and the DNA end casts doubt on the J call. The CDR3 is 10 amino acids. Germline V lookup: CDR1 LGHDT, CDR2 YNNKEL (reference sequence). In DNA form, the CDR3 reads TGTGCCAGCGGGGCTTACGAGCAGTACTTC. As protein: CASGAYEQYF.

This chain links TRBV6-5 with TRBJ2-5; D may be TRBD1 or TRBD2 (6 bases each). The germline V gene has CDR1 MNHEY and CDR2 SVGAGI. V gave up 1 base and J gave up 4 bases, with 7 bases separating them. The CDR3 is 13 amino acids. CDR3 bases: TGTGCCAGCAGTTACTGGGGGGCAGAGACCCAGTACTTC. As protein: CASSYWGAETQYF.

V and J are TRBV7-9 and TRBJ1-1; no clear D. CDR1 and CDR2 from the germline V gene are SEHNR and FQNEAQ (reference sequence). This CDR3 has 16 amino acids. V lost 1 base to trimming and J lost 1 base, with 13 bases between them. The CDR3 region is CASSLVPRPENTEAFF. The CDR3 coding sequence is TGTGCCAGCAGCTTAGTACCCCGGCCGGAGAACACTGAAGCTTTCTTT.

In regard to this clonotype: At one boundary the junction diverges from the germline segment, which might be a read error. J is TRBJ2-5 and V is TRBV7-9; D is perhaps TRBD1 or TRBD2 (5 bases each). The germline gives CDR1 SEHNR, CDR2 FQNEAQ (reference sequence). CDR3 size: 15 residues. CDR3 nucleotide sequence: TGTGCCAGCAGCCTAGGCTGGGGGTACCAAGAGACCCAGTATTTC. Its translation: CASSLGWGYQETQYF.

This rearrangement joins TRBV10-3 to TRBJ2-5, with TRBD2 identical over 7 bases. This CDR3 comprises 16 residues. V trimming: 6 bases; J trimming: 5 bases; junction bases outside the gene matches: 15. From germline, CDR1 is ENHRY and CDR2 SYGVKD. The CDR3 bases are TGTGCCATCAGCCAGGGAGGGCTACACCTACAGGAGACCCAGTACTTC. It codes for CAISQGGLHLQETQYF.

This clonotype came up a few times. CDR3 in amino acids: CASSLRETGGYDQPQHF. The CDR3 nucleotides read TGTGCCAGCAGCTTGCGGGAGACAGGGGGCTACGATCAGCCCCAGCATTTT. The V call is TRBV5-6, the J call TRBJ1-5, with 10 positions matching TRBD1. The CDR3 totals 17 residues. The germline CDR1 and CDR2 sequences are SGHDT and YYEEEE. Trimming took 1 base from V and 5 from J; bases not matched to a gene: 9.

This clonotype occurred a few times. The genes are TRBV18 and TRBJ2-5; no clear D gene. Germline-derived CDR1 and CDR2 are KGHSH and LQKENI. This CDR3 region has 13 residues. Trimming took 0 bases from V and 5 from J, leaving 7 bases between them. CDR3 sequence reads: CASSPPLWETQYF. The CDR3 DNA follows: TGTGCCAGCTCACCACCTCTCTGGGAGACCCAGTACTTC.

The sample holds a few counts of this clonotype. CDR3 DNA sequence: TGTGCCAGCAGTCCCGCACTAGCGGGCACCGGGGAGCTGTTTTTT. It is translated as CASSPALAGTGELFF. The chain recombines TRBV12-3 or TRBV12-4 with TRBJ2-2; 9 nucleotides align to TRBD2. V was pared by 5 bases and J by 4 bases, with 5 bases of the junction left unmatched. This CDR3 is built from 15 residues.

The J gene is TRBJ2-2, the V gene TRBV3-1, with 11 bases identical to TRBD1. Germline trimming cut 5 bases from V and 5 bases from J; bases unmatched to any gene: 4. The CDR3 sequence is 15 residues long. Germline CDR1 LGHDT, CDR2 YNNKEL (reference sequence). The DNA for the CDR3 is TGTGCCAGCAGCAAAGGGACAGGGGGAACCGGGGAGCTGTTTTTT. Translation gives CASSKGTGGTGELFF.

V is TRBV6-1 and J is TRBJ2-7; possible D gene TRBD2, 5 bases. The better agreement between TRBJ2-1 and the DNA end casts doubt on the J call. This CDR3 is 15 amino acids long. CDR1 and CDR2 (germline): MNHNS, SASEGT. The CDR3 DNA is TGTGCCAGCAGTGAAATGATGGGAGAAGGGTACGAGCAGTTCTTC. Translation gives CASSEMMGEGYEQFF.

The chain uses TRBV20-1 and TRBJ2-7; 8 bases line up with TRBD2. CDR3 length: 13 amino acids. Germline V lookup: CDR1 DFQATT, CDR2 SNEGSKA (reference sequence). J lost 0 bases, V lost 5 bases, and 3 bases had no gene match. CDR3 sequence: CSALSGGSYEQYF. The CDR3 coding sequence is TGCAGTGCTTTAAGCGGGGGCTCCTACGAGCAGTACTTC.

The rearrangement joins TRBV7-9 to TRBJ2-2; TRBD2 might be the D (5 bases). The V and J ends lost 4 bases and 6 bases respectively, with 12 bases between them. CDR1 is SEHNR, CDR2 FQNEAQ, per germline (reference sequence). There are 14 residues in the CDR3. The CDR3 region is CASSSSLAPGELFF. CDR3 DNA: TGTGCCAGCAGCTCTTCGCTAGCTCCCGGGGAGCTGTTTTTT.

This chain joins TRBV2 and TRBJ2-2; D gene unclear. V lost 6 bases and J 7 bases, leaving 12 bases between the germline ends. Germline lookup yields CDR1 SNHLY and CDR2 FYNNEI. The CDR3 consists of 13 residues. The DNA for the CDR3 is TGTGCCAGCAGCGAATCAGAGTTCGGGGAGCTGTTTTTT. This gives the protein CASSESEFGELFF. Full variable domain (missing parts from reference TRBV2 and TRBJ2-2): EPEVTQTPSHQVTQMGQEVILRCVPISNHLYFYWYRQILGQKVEFLVSFYNNEISEKSEIFDDQFSVERPDGSNFTLKIRSTKLEDSAMYFCASSESEFGELFFGEGSRLTVL.

The V gene is TRBV7-9, the J gene TRBJ2-5; D remains ambiguous. This CDR3 spans 12 amino acids. Germline V CDR1 and CDR2: SEHNR, FQNEAQ (reference sequence). V was clipped by 8 bases and J by 5 bases, with 12 bases between them. CDR3 bases: TGTGCCAGCGGGGTTGGCGTGGAGACCCAGTACTTC. As protein: CASGVGVETQYF.

Only a few counts were recorded for this clonotype. J is TRBJ2-3 and V is TRBV7-3, with TRBD1 matching 8 bases. V shed 8 bases and J 2 bases; nucleotides not matched to a gene: 9. In germline, CDR1 is SGHTA, CDR2 FQGTGA. The CDR3 sequence is 15 residues long. The CDR3 sequence is CASSRQGLHTDTQYF. The CDR3 DNA is TGTGCCAGCTCCAGACAGGGGCTCCACACAGATACGCAGTATTTT.

This clonotype was seen only a few times. V gene TRBV27 combines with J gene TRBJ1-5, with TRBD1 matching 7 bases. The V and J ends lost 3 bases and 7 bases, in that order; junction bases with no gene match: 9. The CDR3 loop spans 15 amino acids. Germline-derived CDR1 and CDR2 are MNHEY and SMNVEV (reference sequence). The DNA of the CDR3 is TGTGCCAGCAGTTTGAGGCGACAGGGAGGCCAGCCCCAGCATTTT. Its protein is CASSLRRQGGQPQHF.